Listed here are 28 T cell receptor beta chains from one sample, sequenced in a study of shared clonotypes between healthy human individuals. TCRdb's table, derived via immunoSEQ multiplex PCR, lists solely in-frame clones and lacks some. The sample records roughly 1.4 million clones, around 98.5% being singletons. The material sequenced was naive CD4+ T cells sorted from blood. Regarding subset: CD45RA+ positively selected. The receptors stem from a man aged 25-45 years in good health.

The chain joins TRBV4-3 to TRBJ1-1; D is unclear. Germline CDR1 is LGHNA and CDR2 is YSLEER. Trimming stripped 0 bases from V and 4 bases from J, with 15 bases between. This CDR3 is built from 16 residues. The CDR3 sequence is CASSQDPGRLTTEAFF. CDR3 coding DNA: TGCGCCAGCAGCCAAGATCCTGGACGGTTGACCACTGAAGCTTTCTTT.

The rearrangement uses TRBV2 and TRBJ2-3; D unclear. The CDR3 runs 10 residues. V gave up 8 bases and J gave up 8 bases, with 8 bases separating them. Germline V gene lookup returns CDR1 SNHLY and CDR2 FYNNEI. Written as DNA, the CDR3 is TGTGCCAGCGGGCCTGGTACGCAGTATTTT. Protein sequence: CASGPGTQYF.

The chain recombines TRBV5-5 with TRBJ2-2; D may be TRBD1 or TRBD2 (5 bases each). Deletions cut 1 base from V and 3 bases from J, with 10 bases between. The CDR3 sequence is 15 residues long. CDR1 and CDR2 from the germline V gene are SGHKS and YYEKEE (reference sequence). The CDR3 is CASSLIRGDTGELFF. The CDR3 DNA follows: TGTGCCAGCAGCTTGATCCGGGGCGACACCGGGGAGCTGTTTTTT.

The CDR3 sequence is CASSLGATWDEQYF. The CDR3 DNA sequence: TGTGCCAGCAGCTTAGGGGCCACTTGGGACGAGCAGTACTTC. This chain links TRBV11-2 with TRBJ2-7; D is unresolved. The CDR3 extends over 14 amino acids. With 1 base removed from V and 5 bases from J, the gap between germline ends came to 12 bases. Germline values: CDR1 SGHAT, CDR2 FQNNGV.

The chain joins TRBV10-3 to TRBJ2-1; D remains ambiguous. Trimming stripped 4 bases from V and 5 bases from J, with 15 bases between. Germline CDR1 reads ENHRY; CDR2 reads SYGVKD. The CDR3 length is 15 residues. The CDR3 region is CAISGAVSPNNEQFF. CDR3 sequence (DNA): TGTGCCATCAGTGGGGCTGTCTCCCCAAACAATGAGCAGTTCTTC.

Remarks on this clone: The same CDR3 is also encoded by other DNA sequences in this sample. The chain carries TRBV20-1 and TRBJ2-7; D possibly corresponds to TRBD1 (6 bases). Germline V gives CDR1 DFQATT, CDR2 SNEGSKA (reference sequence). The CDR3 length is 11 residues. With 5 bases removed from V and 3 bases from J, the gap between germline ends came to 8 bases. CDR3: CSALQGYEQYF. The CDR3 nucleotides read TGCAGTGCTCTACAGGGCTACGAGCAGTACTTC.

The chain couples TRBV6-5 to TRBJ1-5, with 7 bases that match TRBD1. This CDR3 spans 16 amino acids. Germline assignment: CDR1 MNHEY and CDR2 SVGAGI. V lost 7 bases and J lost 4; bases outside the gene matches: 13. The CDR3 coding sequence is TGTGCCAGCAATTATATGAGGACAGGAGTTAATCAGCCCCAGCATTTT. Amino acid sequence: CASNYMRTGVNQPQHF.

The chain is built from TRBV5-4 and TRBJ2-2, with TRBD1 as a possible D gene (6 bases). Trimming pared 0 bases from V and 5 bases from J, leaving 11 bases between. The CDR3 extends over 15 amino acids. Germline CDR1 and CDR2: SGHNT and YYREEE (reference sequence). The CDR3 nucleotides are TGTGCCAGCAGCTTGGTACAGGGAGAAACCGGGGAGCTGTTTTTT. Translated: CASSLVQGETGELFF.

The chain carries TRBV4-1 and TRBJ2-3; D unclear. Germline CDR1 is MGHRA and CDR2 is YSYEKL. Between the trimmed V and J ends, which lost 0 bases and 7 bases, there was a span of 8 bases. The CDR3 spans 13 residues. CDR3 sequence: CASSQERQHTQYF. The CDR3, as DNA: TGCGCCAGCAGCCAAGAACGTCAGCATACGCAGTATTTT.

V gene TRBV6-6 combines with J gene TRBJ1-2; 9 nucleotides match TRBD1. CDR1 is MNHNY and CDR2 is SVGAGI in the germline V gene (reference sequence). V dropped 0 bases and J dropped 6; count of bases not matched to a gene: 2. CDR3 size: 14 residues. The CDR3 coding sequence is TGTGCCAGCAGTTACTCGAACAGGGGGCATGGCTACACCTTC. Encoded protein: CASSYSNRGHGYTF.

The rearrangement links TRBV6-5 to TRBJ2-7; tentative D call: TRBD1 (6 bases). CDR3 length: 15 amino acids. V was cut by 5 bases and J by 1 base, with 15 bases left in between. CDR1 is MNHEY and CDR2 is SVGAGI in the germline V gene. CDR3 in DNA: TGTGCCAGCAGTCCCCAGCAGGGGTGGTCCTACGAGCAGTACTTC. Protein product: CASSPQQGWSYEQYF.

The chain carries TRBV5-1 and TRBJ2-5; possibly TRBD1 or TRBD2 for D (5 bases each). V was shortened by 4 bases and J by 4 bases, with 14 bases between the two germline ends. Looked up from germline, CDR1 is SGHRS and CDR2 is YFSETQ. The CDR3 totals 14 residues. The CDR3 sequence: CASSPGTPVETQYF. CDR3 sequence (DNA): TGCGCCAGCAGCCCGGGGACGCCGGTAGAGACCCAGTACTTC.

This sequence joins TRBV9 and TRBJ2-2, with D unresolved. The CDR3 has 16 residues. Trimming removed 0 bases from V and 4 bases from J, with 13 bases in between. The germline V gene encodes CDR1 SGDLS and CDR2 YYNGEE. CDR3 in amino acids: CASSVVSGPITGELFF. CDR3 DNA: TGTGCCAGCAGCGTAGTTTCCGGTCCAATCACCGGGGAGCTGTTTTTT.

As regards this clone: Other DNA sequences within the sample encode an identical CDR3. Here the CDR3 reads CASSLDRAYEQYF. As DNA, the CDR3 is TGTGCCAGCAGTTTGGACAGAGCCTACGAGCAGTACTTC. The chain couples TRBV6-1 to TRBJ2-7; D might be TRBD1 (6 bases). Looked up from germline, CDR1 is MNHNS and CDR2 is SASEGT. This CDR3 contains 13 residues. V was clipped by 5 bases and J by 2 bases, with 10 bases between them.

On this clone: Other DNA sequences from this sample encode an identical CDR3 as well. In nucleotides, the CDR3 is TGCAGCGTCGTGGGCGTCACTGAAGCTTTCTTT. Its protein product is CSVVGVTEAFF. The V and J genes are TRBV29-1 and TRBJ1-1, with D unclear. V was trimmed by 6 bases and J by 4 bases, leaving 9 bases between them. The CDR3 totals 11 residues. Germline-derived CDR1 and CDR2 are SQVTM and ANQGSEA. The complete variable domain, with remaining parts taken from reference TRBV29-1 and TRBJ1-1, reads SAVISQKPSRDICQRGTSLTIQCQVDSQVTMMFWYRQQPGQSLTLIATANQGSEATYESGFVIDKFPISRPNLTFSTLTVSNMSPEDSSIYLCSVVGVTEAFFGQGTRLTVV.

V gene TRBV30 combines with J gene TRBJ1-4, with D tentatively TRBD1 (5 bases). The CDR3 loop spans 12 amino acids. Germline V CDR1 and CDR2: GTSNPN, SVGIG (reference sequence). The germline V and J ends were trimmed by 5 bases and 8 bases, with 12 bases remaining between them. CDR3 nucleotides: TGTGCCTGGCGGGGCGTAGGCGAAAAACTGTTTTTT. Its translation is CAWRGVGEKLFF.

The rearrangement uses TRBV11-2 and TRBJ1-2, with D possibly matching TRBD1 (6 bases). V gave up 1 base and J gave up 4 bases, with 7 bases separating them. This CDR3 comprises 13 residues. Germline-derived CDR1 and CDR2 are SGHAT and FQNNGV. CDR3 nucleotide sequence: TGTGCCAGCAGCTTAGCACAGGGCTATGGCTACACCTTC. Protein: CASSLAQGYGYTF.

V gene TRBV15 combines with J gene TRBJ1-1; 7 positions match TRBD1. V lost 8 bases to trimming and J lost 4 bases; unmatched junction nucleotides: 7. The CDR3 sequence is 13 residues long. Germline V lookup: CDR1 LNHNV, CDR2 YYDKDF (reference sequence). The CDR3 DNA follows: TGTGCCACCCAGCGGCAGGGGGGCACTGAAGCTTTCTTT. Translated: CATQRQGGTEAFF.

This clone was seen just once. The chain is built from TRBV18 and TRBJ2-1; TRBD1 might be the D (6 bases). Germline V CDR1 and CDR2: KGHSH, LQKENI. This CDR3 has 15 residues. The V end lost 0 bases, the J end lost 5 bases, and 11 bases lay between the germline ends. This chain's CDR3 is CASSPPGTRNNEQFF. The DNA of the CDR3 is TGTGCCAGCTCACCACCCGGGACACGGAACAATGAGCAGTTCTTC.

The chain recombines TRBV19 with TRBJ1-2; maybe TRBD1 (5 bases). CDR1 and CDR2 from the germline V gene are LNHDA and SQIVND (reference sequence). CDR3 size: 16 residues. Trimming pared 6 bases from V and 4 bases from J, leaving 21 bases between. CDR3 nucleotides: TGTGCCAGTAGCTTTACCGGGGCAGGGTCTGGCTATGGCTACACCTTC. It encodes CASSFTGAGSGYGYTF.

This clone has only one observation. This rearrangement joins TRBV15 to TRBJ2-2, with 9 bases that match TRBD1. Germline trimming cut 4 bases from V and 4 bases from J; bases unmatched to any gene: 4. In germline, CDR1 is LNHNV, CDR2 YYDKDF (reference sequence). This CDR3 is 15 amino acids long. For the CDR3, the DNA is TGTGCCACCAGCATCGGGACAGGGAGCACCGGGGAGCTGTTTTTT. Protein sequence: CATSIGTGSTGELFF.

The V call is TRBV5-1, the J call TRBJ2-7; weak D call: TRBD1 (8 bases). CDR1 SGHRS and CDR2 YFSETQ come from the germline V gene. Trimming pared 4 bases from V and 3 bases from J, leaving 32 bases between. The CDR3 totals 20 residues. DNA for the CDR3: TGCGCCAGCAGCGTACCGCCAGGGGGCGGGGGTAGCGGGCACTACTACGAGCAGTACTTC. Encoded protein: CASSVPPGGGGSGHYYEQYF.

The V call is TRBV7-9, the J call TRBJ1-1; D call uncertain. CDR1 and CDR2 from the germline V gene are SEHNR and FQNEAQ (reference sequence). The CDR3 is 13 residues long. Between the trimmed V and J ends, which lost 3 bases and 2 bases, there was a span of 7 bases. The CDR3: CASSFGSNTEAFF. The CDR3 DNA reads TGTGCCAGCAGCTTCGGGTCCAACACTGAAGCTTTCTTT.

The chain links TRBV9 to TRBJ1-1; 10 bases align to TRBD1. The CDR3 runs to 14 residues. Per germline, CDR1 SGDLS and CDR2 YYNGEE. The V gene end was trimmed by 4 bases and the J gene end by 9 bases; junction bases not matched to a gene: 9. This CDR3 reads CASSLGQGDGQAFF. In DNA, the CDR3 is TGTGCCAGCAGCCTTGGACAGGGGGACGGACAAGCTTTCTTT.

The V gene is TRBV27, the J gene TRBJ2-1; 11 nucleotides align to TRBD2. Germline loops: CDR1 MNHEY, CDR2 SMNVEV (reference sequence). J lost 8 bases, V lost 4 bases, and 16 bases had no gene match. This CDR3 is built from 18 residues. The CDR3 is CASSSVHVGLAGIDEQFF. CDR3 nucleotide sequence: TGTGCCAGCAGTTCTGTTCATGTCGGACTAGCGGGTATCGATGAGCAGTTCTTC.

The chain couples TRBV5-4 to TRBJ2-1, with D perhaps being TRBD1 or TRBD2 (6 bases each). The CDR3 has 15 amino acids. V was shortened by 0 bases and J by 15 bases, with 22 bases between the two germline ends. Germline V gene sequence: CDR1 SGHNT, CDR2 YYREEE (reference sequence). CDR3 sequence: CASSLVGGEGVFRFF. The CDR3 DNA is TGTGCCAGCAGCTTGGTGGGGGGCGAGGGGGTCTTTCGGTTCTTC.

This chain joins TRBV9 and TRBJ2-2; D possibly corresponds to TRBD1 (7 bases). With 0 bases removed from V and 5 bases from J, the gap between germline ends came to 17 bases. CDR3 length: 17 residues. The germline CDR1 and CDR2 sequences are SGDLS and YYNGEE. The CDR3 region is CASSVAVLPGGTGELFF. CDR3 in DNA: TGTGCCAGCAGCGTAGCGGTCCTCCCAGGGGGGACCGGGGAGCTGTTTTTT.

The CDR3 sequence: CASSLKGSYGYTF. The CDR3 DNA reads as TGTGCCAGCAGCTTAAAGGGTTCCTATGGCTACACCTTC. The chain has TRBV7-9 and TRBJ1-2; D is unresolved. The germline gives CDR1 SEHNR, CDR2 FQNEAQ (reference sequence). This CDR3 spans 13 amino acids. Trimming removed 2 bases at V and 4 bases at J, with 8 bases between.